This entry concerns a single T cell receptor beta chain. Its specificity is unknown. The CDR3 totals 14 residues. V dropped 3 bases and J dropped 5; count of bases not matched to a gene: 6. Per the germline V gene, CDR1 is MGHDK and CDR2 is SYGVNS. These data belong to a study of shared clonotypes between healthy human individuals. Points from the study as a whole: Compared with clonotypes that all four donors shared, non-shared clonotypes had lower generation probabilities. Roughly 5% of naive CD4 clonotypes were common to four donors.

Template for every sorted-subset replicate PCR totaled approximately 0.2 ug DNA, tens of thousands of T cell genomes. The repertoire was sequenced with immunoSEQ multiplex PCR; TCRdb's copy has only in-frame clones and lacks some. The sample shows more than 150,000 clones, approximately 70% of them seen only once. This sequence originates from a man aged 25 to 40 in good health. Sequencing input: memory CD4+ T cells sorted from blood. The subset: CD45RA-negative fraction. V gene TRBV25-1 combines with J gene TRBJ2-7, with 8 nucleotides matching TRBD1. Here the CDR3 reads CASSEVSGGHEQYF. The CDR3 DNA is TGTGCCAGCAGTGAGGTTTCAGGGGGCCACGAGCAGTACTTC.